This is a list of T cell receptor beta chains from one sample in a study of shared clonotypes between healthy human individuals. Some clones are missing from TCRdb's copy, which holds only in-frame ones; the method was immunoSEQ multiplex PCR. The sample carries about 2.4 million clones, under 95% recorded once. Sequenced material: naive CD4+ T cells from PBMCs. The source is a man in his late teens or twenties in good health. Some clones in this sample may be carry-over from other donors' samples. Each CDR3 is given with its conserved first and last residue. Fields, in order: J gene, clone size, V gene, D gene, CDR3 DNA, CDR3 protein. D genes are given only for firm matches. Expanded clones are given a class, and other clones once, few, many or no size at all.

TRBJ2-7 NA TRBV5-1 NA TGCGCCAGCAGCTTAGTGGGATACGAGCAGTACTTC CASSLVGYEQYF
TRBJ1-2 NA TRBV6-5 TRBD1 TGTGCCAGCAGTGCGGACAGGGGGCTTAGCTACACCTTC CASSADRGLSYTF
TRBJ1-5 NA TRBV6-1 NA TGTGCCAGCAGGATTTTTAATCAGCCCCAGCATTTT CASRIFNQPQHF
TRBJ1-1 NA TRBV15 NA TGTGCCACCAGCAGAGAGTCAGTCGATTACACTGAAGCTTTCTTT CATSRESVDYTEAFF
TRBJ2-7 NA TRBV19 NA TGTGCCAGTAGTATAGTGCCAGGCTACGAGCAGTACTTC CASSIVPGYEQYF
TRBJ2-1 NA TRBV19 TRBD2 TGTGCCAGTAGTATTGCGAGTAGCGGGAGATCTGTGAATGAGCAGTTCTTC CASSIASSGRSVNEQFF
TRBJ1-2 NA TRBV5-6 TRBD1 TGTGCCAGCTGTGGACAGGGGGGCTATGGCTACACCTTC CASCGQGGYGYTF
TRBJ1-2 NA TRBV28 NA TGTGCCAGCAGTTCAATCCGGGACGGAAGCCCCTATGGCTACACCTTC CASSSIRDGSPYGYTF
TRBJ1-2 NA TRBV7-9 NA TGTGCCAGCAGCTTCGGGGGGCCTCCCACCTACACCTTC CASSFGGPPTYTF
TRBJ2-6 NA TRBV30 TRBD1 TGTGCCTGGGGGCCCGGACAGGGTAACTCTGGGGCCAACGTCCTGACTTTC CAWGPGQGNSGANVLTF
TRBJ1-5 once TRBV19 NA TGTGCCAGTAGTAGTCAAACTAGCAATCAGCCCCAGCATTTT CASSSQTSNQPQHF
TRBJ2-7 NA TRBV28 TRBD2 TGTGCCAGCAGTCCCCTAGGGGAGCGGGAATCCTACGAGCAGTACTTC CASSPLGERESYEQYF
TRBJ1-2 NA TRBV28 NA TGTGCCAGCAGTTTAGCCGGTCAGACTGGTGGCTACACCTTC CASSLAGQTGGYTF
TRBJ1-5 NA TRBV28 NA TGTGCCAGCAGAACTTCTGCCCCCTCCCAGCCCCAGCATTTT CASRTSAPSQPQHF
TRBJ2-1 NA TRBV19 NA TGTGCCAGTAGTATAGATCGGGGTGATAGCTCCTACAATGAGCAGTTCTTC CASSIDRGDSSYNEQFF
TRBJ1-5 NA TRBV10-2 NA TGCGCCAGCACCCAGAGTAGGAATCAGCCCCAGCATTTT CASTQSRNQPQHF
TRBJ1-1 NA TRBV5-1 NA TGCGCCAGCAGCCCAGCAGGGGTTAACACTGAAGCTTTCTTT CASSPAGVNTEAFF
TRBJ1-4 few TRBV15 NA TGTGCCACCAGCACATCAAAGGGGGAAAAACTGTTTTTT CATSTSKGEKLFF
TRBJ1-1 once TRBV6-5 NA TGTGCCAGCAGTTCCGTAGGCACTGAAGCTTTCTTT CASSSVGTEAFF
TRBJ2-1 once TRBV11-2 NA TGTGCCAGCAGCTCTACCCAGTCCGTGAATGAGCAGTTCTTC CASSSTQSVNEQFF
TRBJ2-1 NA TRBV5-1 TRBD1 TGCGCCAGCAGCGTGACCCACGGACAGGGATACAATGAGCAGTTCTTC CASSVTHGQGYNEQFF
TRBJ1-5 few TRBV28 NA TGTGCCAGCAGTTCCCCCGGGGAGCTGAATCAGCCCCAGCATTTT CASSSPGELNQPQHF
TRBJ2-3 NA TRBV7-9 NA TGTGCCAGCAGCCCCACGAGCACAGATACGCAGTATTTT CASSPTSTDTQYF
TRBJ1-1 NA TRBV6-1 TRBD1 TGTGCCAGCAGGGCACAGGGGGCGGCGGACACTGAAGCTTTCTTT CASRAQGAADTEAFF
TRBJ1-3 once TRBV6-6 NA TGTGCCAGCAGCCGAGCCTCTGGAAACACCATATATTTT CASSRASGNTIYF
TRBJ1-6 NA TRBV4-3 NA TGCGCCAGCAGCCTTAGGACGGGAGAGACCCTCCACTTT CASSLRTGETLHF
TRBJ2-7 NA TRBV2 NA TGTGCCAGCAGTGGGACTCCAGGGGAGCAGTACTTC CASSGTPGEQYF
TRBJ1-3 NA TRBV28 TRBD1 TGTGCCAGCAGTTTAGGAGGTGTGACAGGGGGGCTTGGAAACACCATATATTTT CASSLGGVTGGLGNTIYF
TRBJ2-4 NA TRBV19 NA TGTGCCAGTAGCCACAGACACGACATATCCAAAAACATTCAGTACTTC CASSHRHDISKNIQYF
TRBJ2-1 NA TRBV29-1 NA TGCAGCGTTGTGGTCAGGGAAAGGAATGAGCAGTTCTTC CSVVVRERNEQFF
TRBJ2-7 NA TRBV5-1 NA TGCGCCAGCAGCTCGGCCTCACTGGGGACCTTCCACGAGCAGTACTTC CASSSASLGTFHEQYF
TRBJ2-1 NA TRBV18 TRBD2 TGTGCCAGCTCACCACTAGCGGGGTCCTACAATGAGCAGTTCTTC CASSPLAGSYNEQFF
TRBJ2-3 NA TRBV2 NA TGTGCCGGCCGACAGAATCCGAGCACAGATACGCAGTATTTT CAGRQNPSTDTQYF
TRBJ2-1 NA TRBV2 NA TGTGCCAGCAGGGCCCAGGGGATCTCCTACAATGAGCAGTTCTTC CASRAQGISYNEQFF
TRBJ1-1 few TRBV19 NA TGTGCCAGTAGTTGGACCGGATCGGAAGCTTTCTTT CASSWTGSEAFF
TRBJ2-7 NA TRBV19 TRBD2 TGTGCCAGTAGTGTGGCTGGGACTAGCGGGAGCTACGAGCAGTACTTC CASSVAGTSGSYEQYF
TRBJ2-7 NA TRBV28 NA TGTGCCAGCAGTCCCAATCCTAGACAGGAAAGCTCCTACGAGCAGTACTTC CASSPNPRQESSYEQYF
TRBJ2-5 NA TRBV6-1 TRBD1 TGTGCCAGCAGTGGGGGGACAGCTAATAAAGAGACCCAGTACTTC CASSGGTANKETQYF
TRBJ2-7 NA TRBV5-1 NA TGCGCCAGCAGCTTGGTGGGTTACGAGCAGTACTTC CASSLVGYEQYF
TRBJ1-6 NA TRBV30 NA TGTGCCTGGAGCGCCGCCCCCGGGACTATAAATTCACCCCTCCACTTT CAWSAAPGTINSPLHF
TRBJ2-1 NA TRBV11-2 TRBD2 TGTGCCAGCAGCCGGGGGGGCTGGACTACCTACAATGAGCAGTTCTTC CASSRGGWTTYNEQFF
TRBJ2-7 NA TRBV5-1 TRBD1 TGCGCCAGCAGCTTCCTACAGGGGGCCTCCTACGAGCAGTACTTC CASSFLQGASYEQYF
TRBJ1-4 NA TRBV27 NA TGTGCCACCAGCACAAATACCGGGACCTCCACCTACAAACTGTTTTTT CATSTNTGTSTYKLFF
TRBJ2-7 NA TRBV28 TRBD2 TGTGCCAGCAGTATCTATCCGGGACTAGCGGGAGGGAGGAGCTCCTACGAGCAGTACTTC CASSIYPGLAGGRSSYEQYF
TRBJ2-7 once TRBV4-1 NA TGCGCCAGCAGCCAGGGGGGCGGAAGGGGGCGGCACGAGCAGTACTTC CASSQGGGRGRHEQYF